This entry concerns a single TCR beta chain. The germline CDR1 and CDR2 sequences are SGHAT and FQDESV (reference sequence). This CDR3 contains 15 residues. Trimming cost V 1 base and J 2 bases; bases outside gene matches: 4. TCRdb keeps only in-frame clones here, not all; method: immunoSEQ multiplex PCR. The table lists roughly 400,000 clones, nearly 90% of them singletons. People in the exposed group encountered a COVID-19 case within 2 weeks before entering the study. This entry belongs to a study of blood T cell repertoires in COVID-19. The source material was PBMCs or T cells enriched from blood (not recorded which). The TCR comes from a woman between 18 and 30 years old who had been exposed to COVID-19. The rearrangement joins TRBV11-1 to TRBJ2-5; 7 bases are shared with TRBD2. CDR3: CASSLVTSAQETQYF. The DNA of the CDR3 is TGTGCCAGCAGCTTAGTTACTAGCGCTCAAGAGACCCAGTACTTC.